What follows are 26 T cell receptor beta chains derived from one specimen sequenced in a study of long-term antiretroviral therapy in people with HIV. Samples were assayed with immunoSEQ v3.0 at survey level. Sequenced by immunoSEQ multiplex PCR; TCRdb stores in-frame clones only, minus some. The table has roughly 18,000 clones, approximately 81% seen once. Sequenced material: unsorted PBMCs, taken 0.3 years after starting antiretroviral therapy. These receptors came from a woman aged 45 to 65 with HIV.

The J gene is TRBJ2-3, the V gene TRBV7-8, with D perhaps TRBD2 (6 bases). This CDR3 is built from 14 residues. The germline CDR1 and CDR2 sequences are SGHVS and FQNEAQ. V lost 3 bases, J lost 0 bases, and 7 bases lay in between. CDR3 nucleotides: TGTGCCAGCAGCTTCGGGACTAGCACAGATACGCAGTATTTT. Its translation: CASSFGTSTDTQYF.

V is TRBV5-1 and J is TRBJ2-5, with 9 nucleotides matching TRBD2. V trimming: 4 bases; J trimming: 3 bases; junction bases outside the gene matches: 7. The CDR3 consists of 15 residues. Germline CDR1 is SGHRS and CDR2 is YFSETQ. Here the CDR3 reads CASSPGTSSEETQYF. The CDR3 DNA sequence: TGCGCCAGCAGCCCGGGGACTAGCTCGGAAGAGACCCAGTACTTC.

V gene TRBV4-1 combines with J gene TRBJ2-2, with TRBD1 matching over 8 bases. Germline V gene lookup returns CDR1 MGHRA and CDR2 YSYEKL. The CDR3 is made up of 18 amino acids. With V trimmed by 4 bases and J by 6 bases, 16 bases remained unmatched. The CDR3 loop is CASSPYGPGQVLAGELFF. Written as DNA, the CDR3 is TGCGCCAGCAGCCCCTACGGCCCGGGACAGGTCCTCGCCGGGGAGCTGTTTTTT.

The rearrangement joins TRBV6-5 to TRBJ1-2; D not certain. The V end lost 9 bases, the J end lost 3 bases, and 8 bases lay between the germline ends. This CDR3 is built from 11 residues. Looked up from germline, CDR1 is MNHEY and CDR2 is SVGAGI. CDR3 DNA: TGTGCCAGTAGGATGGACTATGGCTACACCTTC. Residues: CASRMDYGYTF.

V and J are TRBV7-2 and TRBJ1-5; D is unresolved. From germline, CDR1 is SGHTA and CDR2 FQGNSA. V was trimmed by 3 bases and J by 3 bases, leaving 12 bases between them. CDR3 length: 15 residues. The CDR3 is CASSLEGWDNQPQHF. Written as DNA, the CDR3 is TGTGCCAGCAGCTTGGAGGGTTGGGACAATCAGCCCCAGCATTTT.

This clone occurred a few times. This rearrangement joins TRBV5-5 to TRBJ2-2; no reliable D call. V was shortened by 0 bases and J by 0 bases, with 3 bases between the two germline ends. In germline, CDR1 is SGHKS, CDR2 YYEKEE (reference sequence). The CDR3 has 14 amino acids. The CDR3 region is CASSLDTNTGELFF. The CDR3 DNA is TGTGCCAGCAGCTTGGACACGAACACCGGGGAGCTGTTTTTT.

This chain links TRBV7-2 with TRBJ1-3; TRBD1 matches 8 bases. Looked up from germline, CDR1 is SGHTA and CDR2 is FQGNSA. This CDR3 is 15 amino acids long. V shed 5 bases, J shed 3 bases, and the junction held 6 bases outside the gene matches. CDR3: CASSLSGQGGNTIYF. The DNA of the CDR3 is TGTGCCAGCAGCCTATCCGGACAGGGTGGAAACACCATATATTTT. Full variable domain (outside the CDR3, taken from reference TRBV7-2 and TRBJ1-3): GAGVSQSPSNKVTEKGKDVELRCDPISGHTALYWYRQSLGQGLEFLIYFQGNSAPDKSGLPSDRFSAERTGGSVSTLTIQRTQQEDSAVYLCASSLSGQGGNTIYFGEGSWLTVV.

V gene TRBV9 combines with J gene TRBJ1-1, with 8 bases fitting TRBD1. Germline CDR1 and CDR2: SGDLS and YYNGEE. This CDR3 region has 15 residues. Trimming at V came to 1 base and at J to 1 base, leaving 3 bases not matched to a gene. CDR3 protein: CASSVRGQGNTEAFF. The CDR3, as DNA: TGTGCCAGCAGCGTAAGAGGACAGGGGAACACTGAAGCTTTCTTT.

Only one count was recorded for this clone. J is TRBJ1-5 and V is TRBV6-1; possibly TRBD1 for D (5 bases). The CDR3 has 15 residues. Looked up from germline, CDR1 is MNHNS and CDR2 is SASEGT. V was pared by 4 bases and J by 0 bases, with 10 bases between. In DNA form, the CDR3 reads TGTGCCAGCAGTGGACAGCCAAATAGCAATCAGCCCCAGCATTTT. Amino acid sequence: CASSGQPNSNQPQHF.

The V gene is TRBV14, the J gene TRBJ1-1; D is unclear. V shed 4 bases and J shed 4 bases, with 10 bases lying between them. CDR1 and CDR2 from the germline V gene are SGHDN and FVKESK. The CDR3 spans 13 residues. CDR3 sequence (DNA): TGTGCCAGCAGCCGAAGCCGAGGCACTGAAGCTTTCTTT. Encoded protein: CASSRSRGTEAFF.

The CDR3 DNA reads TGCAGTGCTACCGGACTAGCGGGGGTGGTCGTC. This translates into CSATGLAGVVV. V is TRBV20-1 and J is TRBJ2-7; 13 nucleotides match TRBD2. This CDR3 region has 11 residues. From germline, CDR1 is DFQATT and CDR2 SNEGSKA (reference sequence).

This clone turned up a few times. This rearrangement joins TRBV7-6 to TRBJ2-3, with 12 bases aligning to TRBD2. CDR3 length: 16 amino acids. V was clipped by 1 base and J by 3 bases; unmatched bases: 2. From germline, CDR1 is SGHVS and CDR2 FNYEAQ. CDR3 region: CASSLGTSGATDTQYF. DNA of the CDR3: TGTGCCAGCAGCTTAGGGACTAGCGGGGCGACAGATACGCAGTATTTT. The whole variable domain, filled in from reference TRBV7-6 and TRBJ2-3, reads GAGVSQSPRYKVTKRGQDVALRCDPISGHVSLYWYRQALGQGPEFLTYFNYEAQQDKSGLPNDRFSAERPEGSISTLTIQRTEQRDSAMYRCASSLGTSGATDTQYFGPGTRLTVL.

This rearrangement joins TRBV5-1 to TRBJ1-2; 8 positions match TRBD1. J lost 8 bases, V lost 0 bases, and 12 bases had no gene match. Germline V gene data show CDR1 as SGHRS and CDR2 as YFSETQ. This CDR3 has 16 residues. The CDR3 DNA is TGCGCCAGCAGCTTGGAAGTGCCCCAGGGGGCGCGAGGCTACACCTTC. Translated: CASSLEVPQGARGYTF.

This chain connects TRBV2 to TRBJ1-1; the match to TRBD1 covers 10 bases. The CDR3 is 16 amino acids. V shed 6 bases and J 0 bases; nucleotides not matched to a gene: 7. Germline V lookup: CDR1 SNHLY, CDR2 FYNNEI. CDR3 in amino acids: CASSLETGGLNTEAFF. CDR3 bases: TGTGCCAGCAGCCTAGAGACAGGGGGCTTGAACACTGAAGCTTTCTTT.

For the CDR3, the DNA is TGTGCCAGCAGTCCGAGGTCTCGCGCCATGAACACTGAAGCTTTCTTT. The encoded protein is CASSPRSRAMNTEAFF. The chain is built from TRBV7-9 and TRBJ1-1; no definite D call. V lost 6 bases to trimming and J lost 0 bases, with 17 bases between them. CDR1 is SEHNR and CDR2 is FQNEAQ in the germline V gene (reference sequence). The CDR3 is made up of 16 amino acids.

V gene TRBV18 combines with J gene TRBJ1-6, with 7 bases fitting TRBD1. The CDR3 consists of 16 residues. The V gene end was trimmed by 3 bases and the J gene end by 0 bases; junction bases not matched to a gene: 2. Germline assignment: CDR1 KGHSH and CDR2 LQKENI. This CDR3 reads CASSPGQNSYNSPLHF. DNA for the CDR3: TGTGCCAGCTCACCGGGACAGAACTCCTATAATTCACCCCTCCACTTT.

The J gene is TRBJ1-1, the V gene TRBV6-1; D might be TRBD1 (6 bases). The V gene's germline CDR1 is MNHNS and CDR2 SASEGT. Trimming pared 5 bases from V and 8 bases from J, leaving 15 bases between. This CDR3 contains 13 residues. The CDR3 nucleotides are TGTGCCAGCAGTCTTGGGGGGACAAAAGAAGCTTTCTTT. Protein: CASSLGGTKEAFF.

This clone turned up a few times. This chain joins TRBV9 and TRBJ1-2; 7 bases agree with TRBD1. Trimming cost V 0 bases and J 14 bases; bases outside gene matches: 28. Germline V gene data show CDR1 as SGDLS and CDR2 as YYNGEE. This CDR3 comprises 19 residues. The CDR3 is CASSVEDRLPNYGYTQYTF. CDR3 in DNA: TGTGCCAGCAGCGTAGAGGACAGGCTACCGAACTATGGCTACACCCAATATACCTTC.

CDR3 sequence (DNA): TGTGCCAGCAGTGAGCGGGGCCCGAACACTGAAGCTTTCTTT. Translated: CASSERGPNTEAFF. The chain uses TRBV6-1 and TRBJ1-1; a possible D gene is TRBD1 (5 bases). Trimming pared 3 bases from V and 1 base from J, leaving 9 bases between. The CDR3 has 14 residues. Germline V gene data show CDR1 as MNHNS and CDR2 as SASEGT.

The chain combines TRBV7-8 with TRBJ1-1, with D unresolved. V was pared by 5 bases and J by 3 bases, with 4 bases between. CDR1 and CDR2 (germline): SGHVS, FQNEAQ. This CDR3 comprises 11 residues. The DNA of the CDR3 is TGTGCCAGCAGCCAGGACACTGAAGCTTTCTTT. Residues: CASSQDTEAFF.

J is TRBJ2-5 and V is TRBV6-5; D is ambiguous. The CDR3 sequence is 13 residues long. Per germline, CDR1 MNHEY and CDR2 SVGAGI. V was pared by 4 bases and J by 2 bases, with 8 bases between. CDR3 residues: CASSFGRQETQYF. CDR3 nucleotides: TGTGCCAGCAGTTTTGGGCGGCAAGAGACCCAGTACTTC.

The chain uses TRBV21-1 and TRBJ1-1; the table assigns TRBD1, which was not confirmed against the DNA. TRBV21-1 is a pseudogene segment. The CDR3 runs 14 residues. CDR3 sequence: CASTSRWQDTEAFF. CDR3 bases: TGTGCCAGCACCTCACGCTGGCAGGATACTGAAGCTTTCTTT.

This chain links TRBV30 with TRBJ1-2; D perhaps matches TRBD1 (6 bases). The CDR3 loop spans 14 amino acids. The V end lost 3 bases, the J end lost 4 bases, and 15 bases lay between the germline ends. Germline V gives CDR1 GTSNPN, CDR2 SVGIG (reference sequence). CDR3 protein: CAWRDSRIFYGYTF. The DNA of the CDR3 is TGTGCCTGGAGGGACAGTCGGATATTCTATGGCTACACCTTC.

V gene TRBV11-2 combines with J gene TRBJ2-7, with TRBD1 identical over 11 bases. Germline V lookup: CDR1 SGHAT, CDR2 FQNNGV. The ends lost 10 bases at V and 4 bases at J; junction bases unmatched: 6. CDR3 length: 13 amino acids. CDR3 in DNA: TGTGCCACCTCCGGGACAGGGGGGTACGAGCAGTACTTC. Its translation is CATSGTGGYEQYF. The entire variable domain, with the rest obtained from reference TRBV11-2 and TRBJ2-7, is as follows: EAGVAQSPRYKIIEKRQSVAFWCNPISGHATLYWYQQILGQGPKLLIQFQNNGVVDDSQLPKDRFSAERLKGVDSTLKIQPAKLEDSAVYLCATSGTGGYEQYFGPGTRLTVT.

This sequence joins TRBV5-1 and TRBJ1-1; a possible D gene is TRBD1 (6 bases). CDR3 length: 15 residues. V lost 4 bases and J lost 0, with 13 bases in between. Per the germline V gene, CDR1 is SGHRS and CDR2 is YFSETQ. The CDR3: CASSPKGGVNTEAFF. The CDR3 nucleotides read TGCGCCAGCAGCCCGAAGGGGGGCGTGAACACTGAAGCTTTCTTT.

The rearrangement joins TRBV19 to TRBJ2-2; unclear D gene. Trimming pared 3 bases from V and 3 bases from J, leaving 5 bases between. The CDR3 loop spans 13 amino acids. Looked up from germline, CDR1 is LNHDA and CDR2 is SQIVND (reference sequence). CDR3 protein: CASSIVDTGELFF. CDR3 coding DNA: TGTGCCAGTAGTATTGTGGACACCGGGGAGCTGTTTTTT. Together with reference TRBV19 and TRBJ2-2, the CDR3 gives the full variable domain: DGGITQSPKYLFRKEGQNVTLSCEQNLNHDAMYWYRQDPGQGLRLIYYSQIVNDFQKGDIAEGYSVSREKKESFPLTVTSAQKNPTAFYLCASSIVDTGELFFGEGSRLTVL.